A single T cell receptor (beta chain) is shown here with its context. Its antigen is currently unknown. The authors sequenced TCR beta from blood CD8+ and CD4+ T cells. TEMRA cells were FACS-enriched and CD8+ and CD4+ T cells negatively isolated. The data were taken from a study of CD8 T cells in Susac syndrome. Study outcomes and limitations: Susac-specific public clones in total CD8+ repertoires numbered sixteen; in CD8+ TEMRA repertoires, they numbered about five.

With 2 bases removed from V and 7 bases from J, the gap between germline ends came to 8 bases. The CDR3 is 13 amino acids. CDR1 is LNHNV and CDR2 is YYDKDF in the germline V gene (reference sequence). Random hexamers were used to reverse transcribe the RNA input (roughly 0.5 to 1 ug). Across 54 Vbeta and 13 Jbeta, immunoSEQ multiplex PCR amplified TCR beta CDR3. TCRdb used MiXCR to reprocess the immunoSEQ multiplex PCR reads, holding one entry per CDR3 protein. The table includes approximately 190,000 distinct CDR3 sequences, roughly 94% detected once. The V and J genes are TRBV15 and TRBJ2-2; tentatively, D is TRBD1 (5 bases). Sequencing input: CD8+ T cells from PBMCs. This clonotype was sampled from a human donor with Susac syndrome. The CDR3 is CATSRQGIGELFF. The DNA for the CDR3 is TGTGCCACCAGCAGACAGGGAATCGGGGAGCTGTTTTTT.